These 7 T cell receptor beta chains came from one sample sequenced in a study of T cell responses to AZD1222 COVID-19 vaccine. Libraries were prepared by immunoSEQ multiplex PCR; TCRdb keeps only in-frame clonotypes and omits some of them. This table has about 120,000 clones, roughly nine tenths appearing once. Sequencing was performed on peripheral blood, taken 28 days after the second AZD1222 dose. These TCRs come from an adult who received the AZD1222 COVID-19 vaccine.

The chain uses TRBV6-5 and TRBJ2-7; D uncertain. From germline, CDR1 is MNHEY and CDR2 SVGAGI. Trimming took off 4 bases at V and 0 bases at J, with 13 bases between the two ends. The CDR3 has 15 amino acids. The CDR3 here is CASSSRAADSYEQYF. CDR3 nucleotide sequence: TGTGCCAGCAGTTCAAGGGCCGCTGACTCCTACGAGCAGTACTTC.

J is TRBJ2-7 and V is TRBV15; TRBD2 aligns across 12 bases. From germline, CDR1 is LNHNV and CDR2 YYDKDF (reference sequence). There are 18 residues in the CDR3. V was pared by 4 bases and J by 0 bases, with 10 bases of the junction left unmatched. Written as DNA, the CDR3 is TGTGCCACCAGCAAAGGACTAGCGGGAACCGCTAGCTCCTACGAGCAGTACTTC. Protein sequence: CATSKGLAGTASSYEQYF.

The chain is built from TRBV28 and TRBJ1-4, with D possibly being TRBD1 (5 bases). CDR1 is MDHEN, CDR2 SYDVKM, per germline. V lost 2 bases to trimming and J lost 3 bases, with 16 bases between them. The CDR3 totals 17 residues. The CDR3 reads CASSLTRASPANEKLFF. In DNA form, the CDR3 reads TGTGCCAGCAGTTTAACCAGGGCGAGTCCAGCTAATGAAAAACTGTTTTTT.

By sample fraction, this clone is medium-sized. J is TRBJ2-7 and V is TRBV27; TRBD2 matches at 8 bases. Germline assignment: CDR1 MNHEY and CDR2 SMNVEV (reference sequence). The CDR3 runs 14 residues. J was trimmed by 3 bases and V by 2 bases; bases with no gene match: 3. The CDR3 DNA sequence: TGTGCCAGCAGTTTAGCCGGGACTAGCTACGAGCAGTACTTC. Amino acid sequence: CASSLAGTSYEQYF.

The chain is built from TRBV6-6 and TRBJ2-3; 7 bases line up with TRBD1. The CDR3 totals 16 residues. V gave up 4 bases and J gave up 2 bases; unmatched junction bases: 9. Germline-derived CDR1 and CDR2 are MNHNY and SVGAGI (reference sequence). CDR3 loop: CASSSLGQAFTDTQYF. The CDR3 DNA reads as TGTGCCAGCAGTTCCTTAGGACAGGCCTTCACAGATACGCAGTATTTT.

The chain couples TRBV19 to TRBJ1-1, with D unclear. The CDR3 spans 13 residues. V lost 7 bases, J lost 6 bases, and 15 bases lay in between. CDR1 is LNHDA and CDR2 is SQIVND in the germline V gene (reference sequence). The CDR3 is CASTMGLHAEAFF. For the CDR3, the DNA is TGTGCCAGTACCATGGGCCTACACGCTGAAGCTTTCTTT.

The chain employs TRBV10-1 and TRBJ1-1; 11 nucleotides line up with TRBD1. Per the germline V gene, CDR1 is WNHNN and CDR2 is SYGVQD (reference sequence). The ends lost 3 bases at V and 6 bases at J; junction bases unmatched: 3. The CDR3 has 14 residues. CDR3 sequence reads: CASSELDRGPEAFF. The CDR3, as DNA: TGCGCCAGCAGTGAACTGGACAGGGGGCCTGAAGCTTTCTTT.